What follows are 14 T cell receptor beta chains derived from one specimen sequenced in a study of OX40 agonist ivuxolimab in advanced cancers. TCRdb keeps only in-frame clones here, not all; method: immunoSEQ multiplex PCR. This table holds about 110,000 clones, 80% to 95% found once. The source was CD4+ or CD8+ T cells sorted from blood, collected in a trial of the OX40 agonist ivuxolimab. These TCRs come from an adult with an advanced solid tumor such as melanoma, head and neck, liver or kidney cancer.

This chain links TRBV5-1 with TRBJ1-1; D is uncertain. The CDR3 length is 16 residues. Germline V CDR1 and CDR2: SGHRS, YFSETQ. Trimming left V 4 bases short and J 0 bases short, with 16 bases between. The CDR3 sequence is CASSLNMMNLNTEAFF. In DNA, the CDR3 is TGCGCCAGCAGCCTAAATATGATGAACTTGAACACTGAAGCTTTCTTT.

The V call is TRBV6-5, the J call TRBJ1-6; no clear D gene. The germline V gene has CDR1 MNHEY and CDR2 SVGAGI. The length of the CDR3 is 16 residues. V gave up 3 bases and J gave up 11 bases, with 20 bases separating them. This chain's CDR3 is CASSYNPSGDTAPLHF. The CDR3 DNA is TGTGCCAGCAGTTATAATCCGAGCGGTGACACGGCACCCCTCCACTTT.

The chain has TRBV9 and TRBJ2-7, with 7 bases fitting TRBD1. The CDR3 has 15 amino acids. J lost 3 bases, V lost 6 bases, and 12 bases had no gene match. Germline CDR1 SGDLS, CDR2 YYNGEE. The CDR3 reads CASTRGEGQLYEQYF. CDR3 sequence (DNA): TGTGCCAGCACCAGAGGTGAGGGACAGCTCTACGAGCAGTACTTC.

The rearrangement joins TRBV5-4 to TRBJ2-5; D uncertain. The J call may be in error: the DNA end matches TRBJ2-7 better. The V gene's germline CDR1 is SGHNT and CDR2 YYREEE (reference sequence). There are 11 residues in the CDR3. This CDR3 is CASSAAHEQYF. CDR3 DNA: TGTGCCAGCAGCGCGGCCCACGAGCAGTACTTC.

The V gene is TRBV5-5, the J gene TRBJ2-1, with 7 bases lining up with TRBD1. The germline V gene has CDR1 SGHKS and CDR2 YYEKEE (reference sequence). There are 14 residues in the CDR3. The trim removed 7 bases at V and 3 bases at J, leaving 7 bases unmatched. The CDR3 region is CASSMGQSYNEQFF. CDR3 bases: TGTGCCAGCTCTATGGGACAGAGCTACAATGAGCAGTTCTTC.

This chain links TRBV28 with TRBJ2-7; 11 nucleotides line up with TRBD2. The CDR3 has 15 residues. Trimming at V came to 2 bases and at J to 0 bases, leaving 0 bases not matched to a gene. The germline gives CDR1 MDHEN, CDR2 SYDVKM. The CDR3 sequence is CASSLGTSGSYEQYF. CDR3 sequence (DNA): TGTGCCAGCAGTTTAGGGACTAGCGGCTCCTACGAGCAGTACTTC.

This chain uses TRBV28 with TRBJ2-7; TRBD2 agrees at 14 bases. This CDR3 spans 17 amino acids. The germline V gene encodes CDR1 MDHEN and CDR2 SYDVKM. V was clipped by 8 bases and J by 3 bases; unmatched bases: 12. CDR3 coding DNA: TGTGCCAGCCTAACGGGGGGACTAGCGGGAGCACTCTACGAGCAGTACTTC. Translating gives CASLTGGLAGALYEQYF.

The chain is built from TRBV6-1 and TRBJ2-7, with 7 bases aligning to TRBD2. The CDR3 runs to 15 residues. Per germline, CDR1 MNHNS and CDR2 SASEGT. The trim removed 9 bases at V and 0 bases at J, leaving 11 bases unmatched. CDR3 region: CASGSGTPSSYEQYF. Written as DNA, the CDR3 is TGTGCCAGTGGAAGCGGGACGCCCAGCTCCTACGAGCAGTACTTC.

This chain uses TRBV5-1 with TRBJ2-1; 14 bases are shared with TRBD2. The V segment lost 0 bases and the J segment 9 bases; nucleotides outside the gene matches: 5. The CDR3 totals 16 residues. Germline CDR1 reads SGHRS; CDR2 reads YFSETQ. CDR3 residues: CASSLGGLAGEGEQFF. As DNA, the CDR3 is TGCGCCAGCAGCTTGGGGGGACTAGCGGGAGAGGGTGAGCAGTTCTTC.

The rearrangement joins TRBV5-1 to TRBJ2-5; D unclear. The germline V gene has CDR1 SGHRS and CDR2 YFSETQ. CDR3 length: 14 residues. V lost 1 base and J lost 5, with 12 bases in between. This chain's CDR3 is CASSLLGLGETQYF. DNA for the CDR3: TGCGCCAGCAGCTTGCTAGGGTTGGGGGAGACCCAGTACTTC.

The count of this clone is one. This sequence joins TRBV5-4 and TRBJ1-5; D gene ambiguous. In germline, CDR1 is SGHNT, CDR2 YYREEE (reference sequence). The CDR3 has 13 amino acids. With 3 bases removed from V and 7 bases from J, the gap between germline ends came to 11 bases. CDR3 amino acids: CASSSSPEQPQHF. As DNA, the CDR3 is TGTGCCAGCAGCTCCAGCCCTGAACAGCCCCAGCATTTT.

V usage is TRBV7-2 and J usage is TRBJ2-7; 7 bases map to TRBD2. In germline, CDR1 is SGHTA, CDR2 FQGNSA. The CDR3 covers 14 residues. V gave up 5 bases and J gave up 2 bases; unmatched junction bases: 6. The CDR3, as DNA: TGTGCCAGCAGCCCCGGGAGGTATCCCTACGAGCAGTACTTC. Translation: CASSPGRYPYEQYF.

This clone appeared once. The chain employs TRBV19 and TRBJ1-2; 10 bases map to TRBD1. Germline V gives CDR1 LNHDA, CDR2 SQIVND (reference sequence). J was trimmed by 7 bases and V by 4 bases; bases with no gene match: 3. This CDR3 is built from 13 residues. In nucleotides, the CDR3 is TGTGCCAGTAGTAGAGACAGGGGGCCTGGCTACACCTTC. This encodes CASSRDRGPGYTF. The full variable domain, in which reference TRBV19 and TRBJ1-2 provide the parts outside the CDR3, is DGGITQSPKYLFRKEGQNVTLSCEQNLNHDAMYWYRQDPGQGLRLIYYSQIVNDFQKGDIAEGYSVSREKKESFPLTVTSAQKNPTAFYLCASSRDRGPGYTFGSGTRLTVV.

V gene TRBV27 combines with J gene TRBJ1-5; 9 bases are a match to TRBD1. V was clipped by 3 bases and J by 5 bases; unmatched bases: 8. This CDR3 is 16 amino acids long. The germline V gene has CDR1 MNHEY and CDR2 SMNVEV (reference sequence). The CDR3 sequence is CASSFYPRQGDQPQHF. The CDR3 region has the DNA TGTGCCAGCAGTTTCTACCCTAGACAGGGGGATCAGCCCCAGCATTTT.